The 29 T cell receptor beta chains below all came from one sample that was sequenced in a study of early T cells in non-severe SARS-CoV-2 infection (dated by TCRdb to the early 2020s). The library was made by 5' RACE. TCRdb records NextSeq 500 as the sequencer. TCRdb reanalyzed the raw reads on its own, using fastp at Q25 for trimming and MiXCR for clone calling, and kept in-frame beta chains. Every CDR3 protein is listed once, alongside the most common genes and DNA of its rows. The sample table records 30,000 or so distinct CDR3 sequences; approximately 5.3% of these occur just once. The ten largest make up around 4.5% of the sample. Sequenced input: whole blood. These receptors all come from an adult who was a healthcare worker with PCR-confirmed SARS-CoV-2 infection or an uninfected control (not recorded which).

This clonotype was counted many times. V is TRBV20-1 and J is TRBJ2-5; weak D call: TRBD1 (8 bases). The CDR3 sequence is 17 residues long. CDR1 and CDR2 (germline): DFQATT, SNEGSKA (reference sequence). Between the trimmed V and J ends, which lost 0 bases and 5 bases, there was a span of 22 bases. The CDR3 coding sequence is TGCAGTGCTAGAGATCGATACTGGACAGGGAGGGTCGAGACCCAGTACTTC. Translating gives CSARDRYWTGRVETQYF.

This clonotype is labeled medium-sized. V gene TRBV18 combines with J gene TRBJ2-1; D is uncertain. The CDR3 runs to 13 residues. CDR1 KGHSH and CDR2 LQKENI come from the germline V gene. Deletions cut 3 bases from V and 0 bases from J, with 3 bases between. DNA for the CDR3: TGTGCCAGCTCACCGGACTCCTACAATGAGCAGTTCTTC. It translates to CASSPDSYNEQFF.

This clonotype occurred many times. The gene calls are TRBV2 and TRBJ2-4; 8 bases are a match to TRBD2. The CDR3 has 15 residues. The ends lost 4 bases at V and 8 bases at J; junction bases unmatched: 10. Germline V lookup: CDR1 SNHLY, CDR2 FYNNEI. CDR3 residues: CASSVRTGGPDIQYF. The CDR3 nucleotides are TGTGCCAGCAGTGTCCGAACGGGAGGGCCGGACATTCAGTACTTC.

In its sample, this clonotype was seen many times. The rearrangement links TRBV10-2 to TRBJ1-1, with D unresolved. The V and J ends lost 2 bases and 0 bases respectively, with 7 bases between them. This CDR3 has 14 amino acids. CDR1 and CDR2 (germline): WSHSY, SAAADI. The chain's CDR3 is CASSETRMNTEAFF. The CDR3 nucleotides read TGCGCCAGCAGTGAGACTAGGATGAACACTGAAGCTTTCTTT.

This clonotype was seen ten or more times. The CDR3 sequence: CASSHRGPTDTQYF. CDR3 coding DNA: TGTGCCAGCAGTCACAGGGGACCCACAGATACGCAGTATTTT. The V gene is TRBV6-5, the J gene TRBJ2-3; 7 nucleotides match TRBD1. J was trimmed by 2 bases and V by 5 bases; bases with no gene match: 4. Per germline, CDR1 MNHEY and CDR2 SVGAGI. The CDR3 is 14 residues long.

This clonotype was recorded many times. The chain combines TRBV11-2 with TRBJ1-1, with TRBD1 as a possible D gene (6 bases). Germline CDR1 is SGHAT and CDR2 is FQNNGV. The V end was cut by 1 base, the J end by 0 bases, with 18 bases between. The CDR3 has 18 amino acids. The CDR3 region is CASSLATLTGQLNTEAFF. In DNA, the CDR3 is TGTGCCAGCAGCTTAGCCACCCTTACTGGACAGTTGAACACTGAAGCTTTCTTT.

In its sample, this clonotype was seen many times. The chain recombines TRBV19 with TRBJ2-3; possibly TRBD1 for D (7 bases). CDR3 size: 17 residues. Germline-derived CDR1 and CDR2 are LNHDA and SQIVND (reference sequence). Deletions cut 6 bases from V and 6 bases from J, with 25 bases between. CDR3 nucleotide sequence: TGTGCCAGTAGATCCCAGGGGGGAGTTGGGGCCCAGGATACGCAGTATTTT. It translates to CASRSQGGVGAQDTQYF.

This clonotype was seen at least ten times. The chain links TRBV28 to TRBJ2-7, with 11 positions matching TRBD2. This CDR3 has 15 amino acids. Trimming at V came to 4 bases and at J to 4 bases, leaving 6 bases not matched to a gene. Germline lookup yields CDR1 MDHEN and CDR2 SYDVKM. The CDR3 nucleotides are TGTGCCAGCAGTTCGCCGGGACTAGCGGCTTACGAGCAGTACTTC. Translation gives CASSSPGLAAYEQYF. Together with reference TRBV28 and TRBJ2-7, the CDR3 gives the full variable domain: DVKVTQSSRYLVKRTGEKVFLECVQDMDHENMFWYRQDPGLGLRLIYFSYDVKMKEKGDIPEGYSVSREKKERFSLILESASTNQTSMYLCASSSPGLAAYEQYFGPGTRLTVT.

The rearrangement uses TRBV7-3 and TRBJ1-1, with no clear D. Trimming removed 5 bases from V and 4 bases from J, with 14 bases in between. The CDR3 length is 14 residues. CDR1 is SGHTA and CDR2 is FQGTGA in the germline V gene. CDR3 residues: CASSPVSQSTEAFF. CDR3 nucleotides: TGTGCCAGCAGCCCGGTTAGTCAGTCCACTGAAGCTTTCTTT.

This clonotype was seen at least ten times. The chain carries TRBV30 and TRBJ2-3; D call uncertain. The CDR3 covers 13 residues. The germline CDR1 and CDR2 sequences are GTSNPN and SVGIG (reference sequence). Trimming stripped 4 bases from V and 6 bases from J, with 14 bases between. The DNA of the CDR3 is TGTGCCTGGACTAGAAGGGAAGGGGATACGCAGTATTTT. Residues: CAWTRREGDTQYF. The full variable domain, in which reference TRBV30 and TRBJ2-3 provide the parts outside the CDR3, is SQTIHQWPATLVQPVGSPLSLECTVEGTSNPNLYWYRQAAGRGLQLLFYSVGIGQISSEVPQNLSASRPQDRQFILSSKKLLLSDSGFYLCAWTRREGDTQYFGPGTRLTVL.

The chain employs TRBV12-3 or TRBV12-4 and TRBJ1-1, with D possibly TRBD1 on 5 matching bases. The CDR3 has 15 amino acids. The V end lost 3 bases, the J end lost 5 bases, and 16 bases lay between the germline ends. CDR3 sequence (DNA): TGTGCCAGCAGTTTGGTCCCAGGGAGCGGGACTGAAGCTTTCTTT. Translating it yields CASSLVPGSGTEAFF.

In its sample, this clonotype was seen a few times. The V and J genes are TRBV7-2 and TRBJ2-1; no definite D call. V lost 1 base and J lost 6, with 7 bases in between. Germline CDR1 SGHTA, CDR2 FQGNSA. This CDR3 comprises 13 residues. In nucleotides, the CDR3 is TGTGCCAGCAGCTTAGGTGTGGGCAATGAGCAGTTCTTC. It translates to CASSLGVGNEQFF.

This clonotype was observed many times. The rearrangement uses TRBV5-4 and TRBJ2-7; D is tentatively TRBD1 or TRBD2 (5 bases each). V gave up 0 bases and J gave up 0 bases, with 7 bases separating them. The CDR3 contains 14 residues. Germline V CDR1 and CDR2: SGHNT, YYREEE (reference sequence). The chain's CDR3 is CASSLEGTSYEQYF. DNA of the CDR3: TGTGCCAGCAGCTTGGAAGGGACCTCCTACGAGCAGTACTTC.

The rearrangement joins TRBV27 to TRBJ2-5; maybe TRBD1 (6 bases). Trimming removed 5 bases at V and 5 bases at J, with 6 bases between. Per the germline V gene, CDR1 is MNHEY and CDR2 is SMNVEV (reference sequence). This CDR3 has 11 residues. The DNA for the CDR3 is TGTGCCAGCAGTCAGGGGGAGACCCAGTACTTC. This translates into CASSQGETQYF.

This clonotype has at least ten counts. The rearrangement uses TRBV18 and TRBJ2-7; D is perhaps TRBD1 (5 bases). CDR1 KGHSH and CDR2 LQKENI come from the germline V gene. Trimming pared 3 bases from V and 6 bases from J, leaving 12 bases between. CDR3 length: 13 residues. CDR3 protein: CASSPTDSREQYF. The CDR3 region has the DNA TGTGCCAGCTCACCCACAGACAGTCGCGAGCAGTACTTC.

This clonotype appeared once. The chain couples TRBV20-1 to TRBJ2-1; 8 nucleotides line up with TRBD2. This CDR3 contains 14 residues. V lost 6 bases to trimming and J lost 0 bases; unmatched junction nucleotides: 4. Germline V lookup: CDR1 DFQATT, CDR2 SNEGSKA (reference sequence). DNA of the CDR3: TGCAGTGCCCCCGGGACTAGCTCCTACAATGAGCAGTTCTTC. This gives the protein CSAPGTSSYNEQFF.

This clonotype was seen at least ten times. This sequence joins TRBV18 and TRBJ1-1, with TRBD1 as a possible D gene (5 bases). Germline assignment: CDR1 KGHSH and CDR2 LQKENI. This CDR3 region has 15 residues. The germline V and J ends were trimmed by 3 bases and 1 base, with 12 bases remaining between them. As DNA, the CDR3 is TGTGCCAGCTCACCCATCCGCCAGGGGAACACTGAAGCTTTCTTT. It specifies CASSPIRQGNTEAFF.

This clonotype came up many times. The V and J genes are TRBV7-2 and TRBJ1-5, with TRBD1 matching 9 bases. The ends lost 6 bases at V and 4 bases at J; junction bases unmatched: 1. Germline V lookup: CDR1 SGHTA, CDR2 FQGNSA. The CDR3 consists of 13 residues. The CDR3 coding sequence is TGTGCCAGCAGACAGGGGGCGAATCAGCCCCAGCATTTT. Translation: CASRQGANQPQHF.

This clonotype was counted at least ten times. V is TRBV28 and J is TRBJ2-5; D is possibly TRBD2 (5 bases). From germline, CDR1 is MDHEN and CDR2 SYDVKM. Trimming pared 6 bases from V and 1 base from J, leaving 9 bases between. The length of the CDR3 is 13 residues. The CDR3 DNA follows: TGTGCCAGCAGACCCAGCGGCCAAGAGACCCAGTACTTC. This sequence encodes CASRPSGQETQYF.

This clonotype was counted a few times. This rearrangement joins TRBV11-2 to TRBJ2-3; possibly TRBD1 or TRBD2 for D (5 bases each). In germline, CDR1 is SGHAT, CDR2 FQNNGV. Trimming removed 5 bases at V and 2 bases at J, with 14 bases between. This CDR3 is 15 amino acids long. CDR3 residues: CASSGGISYTDTQYF. CDR3 DNA: TGTGCCAGCAGCGGGGGAATCAGCTACACAGATACGCAGTATTTT.

Ten or more counts support this clonotype. The chain couples TRBV27 to TRBJ2-2; D remains ambiguous. V lost 3 bases, J lost 2 bases, and 7 bases lay in between. In germline, CDR1 is MNHEY, CDR2 SMNVEV (reference sequence). The CDR3 length is 14 residues. Written as DNA, the CDR3 is TGTGCCAGCAGTTTCGGGCCAAACACCGGGGAGCTGTTTTTT. Residues: CASSFGPNTGELFF.

This clonotype came up many times. The chain carries TRBV18 and TRBJ1-3; possibly TRBD1 for D (5 bases). Germline V gene sequence: CDR1 KGHSH, CDR2 LQKENI. This CDR3 contains 16 residues. The germline V and J ends were trimmed by 3 bases and 0 bases, with 12 bases remaining between them. CDR3 loop: CASSPFDSSSGNTIYF. Here the CDR3 DNA reads TGTGCCAGCTCACCGTTCGACAGCTCCTCTGGAAACACCATATATTTT. Variable domain in full (rest from reference TRBV18 and TRBJ1-3): NAGVMQNPRHLVRRRGQEARLRCSPMKGHSHVYWYRQLPEEGLKFMVYLQKENIIDESGMPKERFSAEFPKEGPSILRIQQVVRGDSAAYFCASSPFDSSSGNTIYFGEGSWLTVV.

This clonotype was counted many times. The rearrangement joins TRBV19 to TRBJ2-3; D ambiguous. V lost 3 bases to trimming and J lost 2 bases, with 15 bases between them. Germline loops: CDR1 LNHDA, CDR2 SQIVND (reference sequence). The CDR3 covers 16 residues. CDR3 sequence: CASSIGVHQFTDTQYF. CDR3 bases: TGTGCCAGTAGTATCGGAGTCCACCAATTCACAGATACGCAGTATTTT.

J is TRBJ2-5 and V is TRBV29-1; D not resolved. Trimming removed 6 bases at V and 2 bases at J, with 4 bases between. The CDR3 extends over 10 amino acids. Germline V gene sequence: CDR1 SQVTM, CDR2 ANQGSEA. The CDR3 DNA is TGCAGCGTACAACAAGAGACCCAGTACTTC. It encodes CSVQQETQYF.

This clonotype was observed at least ten times. The chain is built from TRBV20-1 and TRBJ2-5; D not resolved. The CDR3 has 12 amino acids. Trimming stripped 3 bases from V and 0 bases from J, with 5 bases between. Germline-derived CDR1 and CDR2 are DFQATT and SNEGSKA (reference sequence). CDR3 DNA sequence: TGCAGTGCTAGGGTATACCAAGAGACCCAGTACTTC. It is translated as CSARVYQETQYF.

V is TRBV7-9 and J is TRBJ2-2; perhaps D is TRBD1 or TRBD2 (5 bases each). The CDR3 has 14 amino acids. V lost 4 bases and J lost 2, with 8 bases in between. Germline CDR1 and CDR2: SEHNR and FQNEAQ (reference sequence). The CDR3 bases are TGTGCCAGCAGCTGGGACCTTAACACCGGGGAGCTGTTTTTT. It translates to CASSWDLNTGELFF.

This clonotype was recorded many times. The chain has TRBV10-2 and TRBJ2-4; 7 bases agree with TRBD1. Germline CDR1 is WSHSY and CDR2 is SAAADI. Unmatched junction bases numbered 12, after V lost 8 bases and J lost 2 bases. This CDR3 is built from 16 residues. CDR3 region: CASGWVAGGSKNIQYF. As DNA, the CDR3 is TGCGCCAGCGGGTGGGTGGCAGGGGGTTCCAAAAACATTCAGTACTTC.

This clonotype was recorded many times. The V call is TRBV19, the J call TRBJ1-2; D unclear. CDR3 length equals 14 residues. Germline CDR1 reads LNHDA; CDR2 reads SQIVND (reference sequence). V gave up 2 bases and J gave up 2 bases, with 9 bases separating them. The CDR3 sequence is CASSIIRVNYGYTF. The CDR3 DNA is TGTGCCAGTAGTATAATTCGTGTCAACTATGGCTACACCTTC. Based on the CDR3 plus reference TRBV19 and TRBJ1-2, the full variable domain is DGGITQSPKYLFRKEGQNVTLSCEQNLNHDAMYWYRQDPGQGLRLIYYSQIVNDFQKGDIAEGYSVSREKKESFPLTVTSAQKNPTAFYLCASSIIRVNYGYTFGSGTRLTVV.

This clonotype was observed at least ten times. The chain recombines TRBV5-1 with TRBJ2-5; 8 nucleotides align to TRBD1. This CDR3 is 17 amino acids long. The germline gives CDR1 SGHRS, CDR2 YFSETQ. With 4 bases clipped from V and 1 base from J, the junction kept 12 bases outside the gene matches. The CDR3: CASSPPTGELTQETQYF. The DNA for the CDR3 is TGCGCCAGCAGCCCCCCGACAGGGGAGCTGACCCAAGAGACCCAGTACTTC.